One T cell receptor (beta chain) is described in this entry. Only in-frame clones appear in the TCRdb table, and some are missing; sequencing was by immunoSEQ multiplex PCR. Of fewer than 100,000 clones in the sample, 80% to 90% were seen once. These data are taken from a study of CD4 T cell repertoires in COVID-19. The germline gives CDR1 LNHDA, CDR2 SQIVND (reference sequence). Between the trimmed V and J ends, which lost 5 bases and 2 bases, there was a span of 16 bases. The CDR3 is 17 amino acids. Sample: CD4+ T cells from peripheral blood, taken after recovery from COVID-19. This TCR derives from a human donor who had COVID-19. The chain couples TRBV19 to TRBJ1-6; D remains ambiguous. DNA of the CDR3: TGTGCCAGTAGTCCCCTCGCGATAGGGACCTATAATTCACCCCTCCACTTT. It specifies CASSPLAIGTYNSPLHF.